A selection of T cell receptor beta chains follows, all from one sample in a study of CD4 T cells in lung cancer. For these receptors, no antigen is known. Sequenced by immunoSEQ multiplex PCR; TCRdb stores in-frame clones only, minus some. The sample has around 34 clones. The sample comprised a CD4+ T cell line or clone grown in culture. These receptors were obtained from a human donor with non-small cell lung cancer. Some clones in this sample may be carry-over from other donors' samples. Both conserved end residues are part of each CDR3. Fields, in order: CDR3 protein, V gene, clone size. Size is stated for part of the rows, as once, few or many counts, or as a class when the clone is expanded.

cdr3_aa: CASSLGTDTQYF
v_call: TRBV11-3
clone_size: NA

cdr3_aa: CASSQGLAGADTQYF
v_call: TRBV4-2
clone_size: NA

cdr3_aa: CASSYAPSAWNYEQYF
v_call: TRBV6-5
clone_size: NA

cdr3_aa: CSVDRTGVSYNEQFF
v_call: TRBV29-1
clone_size: NA

cdr3_aa: CASSERTSGNEQFF
v_call: TRBV2
clone_size: NA

cdr3_aa: CASSFRAWDTQYF
v_call: TRBV27
clone_size: NA

cdr3_aa: CASSLIYEQYF
v_call: TRBV7-2
clone_size: once

cdr3_aa: CASEGTYNEQFF
v_call: TRBV2
clone_size: NA

cdr3_aa: CASSPRQDTPVNGYTF
v_call: TRBV18
clone_size: NA

cdr3_aa: CASSSTGGHSNQPQHF
v_call: TRBV7-8
clone_size: NA

cdr3_aa: CASSSGHSNQPQHF
v_call: TRBV27
clone_size: NA

cdr3_aa: CATSRDGVGRMNTEAFF
v_call: TRBV15
clone_size: NA

cdr3_aa: CASSVRGMGSEAFF
v_call: TRBV2
clone_size: NA

cdr3_aa: CATSRDLGGAVPNEKLFF
v_call: TRBV15
clone_size: once

cdr3_aa: CASSPDVPYNSPLHF
v_call: TRBV7-9
clone_size: NA

cdr3_aa: CSVGRIMNTEAFF
v_call: TRBV29-1
clone_size: NA

cdr3_aa: CASRARQGLTGEQYF
v_call: TRBV28
clone_size: NA